Sequencing of this TCR beta chain was carried out in a study of low-dose radiotherapy and immunotherapy resistance in tumors. Looking at the study overall: Each patient was administered nivolumab intravenously at 240 mg, which was a flat dose, every two weeks, along with intravenous ipilimumab at 1 mg/kg every six weeks.

Gene-specific TRAV and TRBV primers were used for first-strand cDNA, covering alpha and beta chains. TCR amplification used 20 PCR cycles, a constant-region primer and a V-primer adapter. TCRdb fed the reads into MiXCR, producing one record per CDR3 protein. The sample lists around 10,000 distinct CDR3 sequences, about 51% occurring once. Eligible patients bore advanced solid tumors devoid of tumor-infiltrating lymphocytes. CDR3 length: 15 residues. CDR1 LNHDA and CDR2 SQIVND come from the germline V gene (reference sequence). The V end was cut by 4 bases, the J end by 6 bases, with 16 bases between. The V gene is TRBV19, the J gene TRBJ2-1; a weak D match, TRBD1 (5 bases). The receptor comes from a human donor with advanced metastatic prostate, ovarian, gallbladder or colorectal cancer (not recorded which). This table probably holds off-target reads from a library built for another chain. In DNA form, the CDR3 reads TGTGCCAGTAGTAACAGGCTCGGTGGTCCCAATGAGCAGTTCTTC. Translated: CASSNRLGGPNEQFF.